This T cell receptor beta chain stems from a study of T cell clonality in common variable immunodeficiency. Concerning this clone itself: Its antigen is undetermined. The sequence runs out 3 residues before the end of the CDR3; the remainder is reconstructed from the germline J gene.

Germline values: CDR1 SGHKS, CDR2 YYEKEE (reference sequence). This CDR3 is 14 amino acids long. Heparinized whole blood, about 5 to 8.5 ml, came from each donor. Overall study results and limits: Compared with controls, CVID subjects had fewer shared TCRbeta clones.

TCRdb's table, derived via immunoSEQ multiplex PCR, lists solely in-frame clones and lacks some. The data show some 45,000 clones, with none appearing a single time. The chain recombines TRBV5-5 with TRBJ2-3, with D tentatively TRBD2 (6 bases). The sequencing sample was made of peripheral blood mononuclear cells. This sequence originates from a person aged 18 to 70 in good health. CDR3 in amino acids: CASSFTGGNQPQYF. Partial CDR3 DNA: TGTGCCAGCAGCTTTACTGGGGGGAATCAGCCG.